The rows below give T cell receptor beta chains drawn from one sample of a study of tumor and adjacent non-tumor tissue in lung cancer. TCRdb called the multiplex PCR reads again in MiXCR, with one record for every CDR3 protein. Of approximately 120,000 distinct CDR3 sequences listed, more than 70% are singletons. The sample comprised lung tumor tissue. Every receptor here comes from a woman in her sixties or seventies with non-small cell lung cancer. The CDR3 runs from the conserved cysteine through the conserved F or W. D genes are given only for firm matches. The size of a clone is reported for some rows only, either as once, few or many, or as a class for expanded clones.

d_call,clone_size,j_call,v_call,cdr3_nt,cdr3_aa
TRBD1,once,TRBJ1-5,TRBV20-1,TGCAGTTCGGGTGGGACAGGCCAGCCGAGCAATCAGCCCCAGCATTTT,CSSGGTGQPSNQPQHF
TRBD1,.,TRBJ1-5,TRBV11-3,TGTGCCAGCAGTGCACCCGACCAGGGACAGAAAGAGAGTCAGCCCCAGCATTTT,CASSAPDQGQKESQPQHF
.,.,TRBJ2-5,TRBV11-2,TGTGCCAGCAGGGAAGGGGCGCTGGGTACAGAGACCCAGTACTTC,CASREGALGTETQYF
.,.,TRBJ2-7,TRBV18,TGTACCAGCTCATGGTCCCGTGAGGGCTACGAGCAGTACTTC,CTSSWSREGYEQYF
.,once,TRBJ2-1,TRBV20-1,TGCAGTGCTAGAGCCGTCGAGTGGGCAAAGCCTTCCAATGAGCAGTCCTTC,CSARAVEWAKPSNEQSF
TRBD2,.,TRBJ2-3,TRBV20-1,TGCAGTGCTAGAGCCCCCCTAGGATCGGGACTAGCGGGACCTAGCACAGATACGCAGTATTTT,CSARAPLGSGLAGPSTDTQYF
TRBD1,.,TRBJ1-5,TRBV5-6,TGTGCTAGCAGCATGGGACAGGGACAACAGCCCCAGCATTTT,CASSMGQGQQPQHF
.,.,TRBJ1-5,TRBV6-2/TRBV6-3,TGTGCCATCACTAACGGACTTAGCAATCAGCCCCAGCATTTT,CAITNGLSNQPQHF
.,once,TRBJ1-2,TRBV11-2,TGTGCCAGCAGCTTAGTTCTGGGGTCCGGCTATGGCTACACCTTC,CASSLVLGSGYGYTF
TRBD1,many,TRBJ1-2,TRBV6-1,TGTGCCAGCAGTGACGGGACAGGGGACTACTATGGCTACACCTTC,CASSDGTGDYYGYTF
.,.,TRBJ2-5,TRBV11-2,TGTGCCAACATCTTAACCGCGCGGGCAGGGGTACAGACGCAGTACTTC,CANILTARAGVQTQYF
.,once,TRBJ2-7,TRBV11-2,TGTGCCAGCGGCTTTGCTAGCCCCGAGAACGAGCAGTACTTC,CASGFASPENEQYF
.,.,TRBJ2-3,TRBV28,TGTGCCAGCAGTCGAAGGCGGGGTGGCCTTCCCACACATACGCAGTATTTT,CASSRRRGGLPTHTQYF
.,.,TRBJ1-5,TRBV20-1,TGCAGTGCTAAAGATCAAGGGGATAGCAATCAGCTCCAGCATTTT,CSAKDQGDSNQLQHF
.,few,TRBJ2-4,TRBV30,TGTGCCTGGGCGGGGAGGTCGGACATTCAGTACTTC,CAWAGRSDIQYF
.,.,TRBJ2-6,TRBV20-1,TGCAGTTCGAGAGGGGGTGGGGCCAACGTCCTGACTTTC,CSSRGGGANVLTF
.,.,TRBJ2-1,TRBV28,TGTGCCAGCAGTTTATCCCGATACATTGAGCAGTTGTTC,CASSLSRYIEQLF
.,many,TRBJ1-2,TRBV5-4,TGTGCCAGCAGCTTGCCCCTAGGAAACTATGGCTACACCTTC,CASSLPLGNYGYTF
.,.,TRBJ2-4,TRBV20-1,TGCAGTGCTACGAGGCCTAGCGAGGACCAGTACTTC,CSATRPSEDQYF
TRBD2,.,TRBJ2-3,TRBV30,TGTGCCTGGAGTTTGATACTTGGCGGGAGGGCCACAGATACGCAGTATTTT,CAWSLILGGRATDTQYF
.,.,TRBJ2-2,TRBV4-2,TGTGCCAGCAGCCAAGCCGTGACATCGAACACCGGGGAGCTGTTTTTT,CASSQAVTSNTGELFF
.,.,TRBJ2-3,TRBV20-1,TGCAGTGCTAGTACGGGTCTAGTGGGGGCAAACTTCGGGAGTACGCAGTATTTT,CSASTGLVGANFGSTQYF
.,once,TRBJ2-1,TRBV11-2,TGTGCCAGTAGTAACCGTATACTAGAGGCTTACAATAAGCAGTTCTTC,CASSNRILEAYNKQFF
.,.,TRBJ1-5,TRBV5-6,TGTGCCAGCAGCCTAATAGGGGGGGAGGCTCAGCCCCAGCATTTT,CASSLIGGEAQPQHF
.,many,TRBJ2-4,TRBV6-2/TRBV6-3,TGTGCCAGCAGACTAGGAGAGGGGAGGACAGCCAAAAACATTCAGTACTTC,CASRLGEGRTAKNIQYF
TRBD1,.,TRBJ1-2,TRBV4-3,TGCGCCAACAGCCAAGAGTCCAGGGGGGACTATGGCCACACCTTC,CANSQESRGDYGHTF
TRBD1,.,TRBJ1-3,TRBV5-1,TGCGCCAGCAGCTTGGGGACAGGGGGAAGTCTCAGCTCTGGAAACACCATATATTTT,CASSLGTGGSLSSGNTIYF
.,once,TRBJ2-1,TRBV11-3,TGTGCAAGCAGCTTAGAGTTCACTATCGGGAGCAACAATGAGCAGTTCTTC,CASSLEFTIGSNNEQFF